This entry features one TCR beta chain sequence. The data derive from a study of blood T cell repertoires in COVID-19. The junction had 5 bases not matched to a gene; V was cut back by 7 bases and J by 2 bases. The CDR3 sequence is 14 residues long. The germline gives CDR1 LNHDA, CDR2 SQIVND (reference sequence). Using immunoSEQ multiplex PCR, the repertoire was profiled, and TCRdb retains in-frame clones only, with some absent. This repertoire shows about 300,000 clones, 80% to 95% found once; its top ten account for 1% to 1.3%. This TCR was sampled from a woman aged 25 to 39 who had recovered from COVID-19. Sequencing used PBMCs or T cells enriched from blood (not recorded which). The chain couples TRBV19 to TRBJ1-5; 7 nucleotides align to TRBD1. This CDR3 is CASILTGGNQPQHF. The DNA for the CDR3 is TGTGCCAGTATTCTAACAGGGGGCAATCAGCCCCAGCATTTT. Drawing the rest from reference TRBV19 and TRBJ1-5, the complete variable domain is DGGITQSPKYLFRKEGQNVTLSCEQNLNHDAMYWYRQDPGQGLRLIYYSQIVNDFQKGDIAEGYSVSREKKESFPLTVTSAQKNPTAFYLCASILTGGNQPQHFGDGTRLSIL.